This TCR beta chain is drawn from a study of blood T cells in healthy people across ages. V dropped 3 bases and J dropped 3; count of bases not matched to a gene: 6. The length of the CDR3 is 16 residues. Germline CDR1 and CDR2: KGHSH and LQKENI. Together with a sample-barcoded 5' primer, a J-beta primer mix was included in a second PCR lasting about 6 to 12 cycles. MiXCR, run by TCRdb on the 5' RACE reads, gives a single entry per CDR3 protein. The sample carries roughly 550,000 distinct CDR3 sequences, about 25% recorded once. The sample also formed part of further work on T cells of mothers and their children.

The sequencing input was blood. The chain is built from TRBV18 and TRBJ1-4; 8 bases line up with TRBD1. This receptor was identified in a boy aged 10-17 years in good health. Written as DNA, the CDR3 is TGTGCCAGCTCACCTCGAACGGGACAGGCTAATGAAAAACTGTTTTTT. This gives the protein CASSPRTGQANEKLFF. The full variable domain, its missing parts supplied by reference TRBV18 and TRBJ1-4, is NAGVMQNPRHLVRRRGQEARLRCSPMKGHSHVYWYRQLPEEGLKFMVYLQKENIIDESGMPKERFSAEFPKEGPSILRIQQVVRGDSAAYFCASSPRTGQANEKLFFGSGTQLSVL.